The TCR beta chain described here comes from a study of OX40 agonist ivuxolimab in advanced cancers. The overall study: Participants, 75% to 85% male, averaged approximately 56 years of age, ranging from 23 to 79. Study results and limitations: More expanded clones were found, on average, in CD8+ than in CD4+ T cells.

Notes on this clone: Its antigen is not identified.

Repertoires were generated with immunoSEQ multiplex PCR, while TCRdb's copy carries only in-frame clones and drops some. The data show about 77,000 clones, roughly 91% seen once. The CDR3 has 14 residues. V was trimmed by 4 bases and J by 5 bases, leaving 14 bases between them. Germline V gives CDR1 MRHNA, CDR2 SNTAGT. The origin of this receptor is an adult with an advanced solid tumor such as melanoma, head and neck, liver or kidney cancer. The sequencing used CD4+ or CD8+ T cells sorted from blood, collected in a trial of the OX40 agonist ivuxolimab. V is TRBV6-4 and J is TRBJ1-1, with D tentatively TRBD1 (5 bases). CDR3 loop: CASSAADRGTEAFF. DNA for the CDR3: TGTGCCAGCAGTGCCGCAGACAGAGGGACTGAAGCTTTCTTT.